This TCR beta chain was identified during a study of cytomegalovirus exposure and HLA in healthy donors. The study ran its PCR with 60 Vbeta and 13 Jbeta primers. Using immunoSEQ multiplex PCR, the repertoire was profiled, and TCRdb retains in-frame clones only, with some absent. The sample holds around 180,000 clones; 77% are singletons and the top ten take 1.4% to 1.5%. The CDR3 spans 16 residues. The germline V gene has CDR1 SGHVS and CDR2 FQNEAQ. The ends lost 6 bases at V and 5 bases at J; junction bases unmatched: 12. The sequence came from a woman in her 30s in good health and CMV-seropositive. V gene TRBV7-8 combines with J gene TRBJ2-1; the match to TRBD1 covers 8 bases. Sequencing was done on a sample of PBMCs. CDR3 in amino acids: CASSSLGQGGNNEQFF. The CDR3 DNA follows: TGTGCCAGCAGTTCTCTCGGACAGGGAGGAAACAATGAGCAGTTCTTC.